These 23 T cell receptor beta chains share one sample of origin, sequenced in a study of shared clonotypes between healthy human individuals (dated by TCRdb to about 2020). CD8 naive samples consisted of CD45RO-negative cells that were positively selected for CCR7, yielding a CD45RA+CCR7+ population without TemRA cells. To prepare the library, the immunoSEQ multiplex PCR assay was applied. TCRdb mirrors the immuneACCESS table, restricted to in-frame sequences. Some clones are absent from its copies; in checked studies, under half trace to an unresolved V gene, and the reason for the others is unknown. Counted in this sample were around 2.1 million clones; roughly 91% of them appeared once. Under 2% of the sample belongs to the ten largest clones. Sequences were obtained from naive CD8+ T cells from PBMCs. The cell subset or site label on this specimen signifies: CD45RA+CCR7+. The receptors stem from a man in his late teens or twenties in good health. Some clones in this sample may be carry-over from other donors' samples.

DNA for the CDR3: TGCGCCAGCAGCCAAGGGAACCTCGGGACAGGACCCTCTGGAAACACCATATATTTT. The encoded protein is CASSQGNLGTGPSGNTIYF. This sequence joins TRBV4-1 and TRBJ1-3; 8 bases agree with TRBD1. Germline values: CDR1 MGHRA, CDR2 YSYEKL. Trimming took 1 base from V and 0 from J; bases not matched to a gene: 11. The CDR3 has 19 residues.

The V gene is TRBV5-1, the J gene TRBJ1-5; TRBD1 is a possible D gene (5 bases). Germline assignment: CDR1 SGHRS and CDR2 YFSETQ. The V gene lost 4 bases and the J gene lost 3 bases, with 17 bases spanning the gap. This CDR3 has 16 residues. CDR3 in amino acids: CASSPGLRHPNQPQHF. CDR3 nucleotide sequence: TGCGCCAGCAGCCCAGGGCTCCGCCACCCCAATCAGCCCCAGCATTTT.

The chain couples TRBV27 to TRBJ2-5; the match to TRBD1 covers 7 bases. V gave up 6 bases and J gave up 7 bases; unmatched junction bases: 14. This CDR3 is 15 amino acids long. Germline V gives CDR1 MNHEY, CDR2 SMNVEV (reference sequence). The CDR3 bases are TGTGCCAGCAGGACTGACAGGGACCAAGAGAGGACCCAGTACTTC. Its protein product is CASRTDRDQERTQYF.

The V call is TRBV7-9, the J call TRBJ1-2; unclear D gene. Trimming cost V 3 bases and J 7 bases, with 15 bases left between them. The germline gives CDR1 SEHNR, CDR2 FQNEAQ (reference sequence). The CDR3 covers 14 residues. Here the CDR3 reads CASSFHVGEPGYTF. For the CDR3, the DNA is TGTGCCAGCAGCTTTCATGTCGGGGAACCTGGCTACACCTTC.

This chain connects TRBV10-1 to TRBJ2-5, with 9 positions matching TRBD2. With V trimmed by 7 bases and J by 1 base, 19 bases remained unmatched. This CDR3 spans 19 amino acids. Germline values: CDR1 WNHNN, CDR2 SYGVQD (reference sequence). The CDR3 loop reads CASNSGARVRREGQETQYF. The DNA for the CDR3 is TGCGCCAGCAATAGTGGGGCCAGGGTCCGGCGGGAGGGCCAAGAGACCCAGTACTTC.

CDR3 sequence (DNA): TGTGCCAGCAGCCAAGAGGACGACCGGACCTACGAGCAGTACTTC. Translating gives CASSQEDDRTYEQYF. The chain recombines TRBV14 with TRBJ2-7; D ambiguous. The CDR3 totals 15 residues. The V end was cut by 0 bases, the J end by 2 bases, with 11 bases between. Looked up from germline, CDR1 is SGHDN and CDR2 is FVKESK.

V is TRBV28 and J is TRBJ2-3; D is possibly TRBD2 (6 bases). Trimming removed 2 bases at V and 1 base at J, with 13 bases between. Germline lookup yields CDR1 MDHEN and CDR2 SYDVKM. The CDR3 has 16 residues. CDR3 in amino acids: CASSLGGWEGTDTQYF. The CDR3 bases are TGTGCCAGCAGTTTAGGAGGGTGGGAGGGCACAGATACGCAGTATTTT.

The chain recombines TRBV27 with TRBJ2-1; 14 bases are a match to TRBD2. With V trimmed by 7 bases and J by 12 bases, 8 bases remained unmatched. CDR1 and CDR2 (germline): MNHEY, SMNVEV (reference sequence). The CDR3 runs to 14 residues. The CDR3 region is CASTGTSGGVGQFF. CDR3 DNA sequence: TGTGCCAGCACCGGGACTAGCGGGGGTGTGGGGCAGTTCTTC.

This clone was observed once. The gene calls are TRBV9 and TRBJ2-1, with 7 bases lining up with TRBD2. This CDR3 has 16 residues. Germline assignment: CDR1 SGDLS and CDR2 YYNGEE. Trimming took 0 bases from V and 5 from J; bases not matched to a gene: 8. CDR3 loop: CASSVAERGIHNEQFF. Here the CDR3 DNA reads TGTGCCAGCAGCGTAGCCGAGCGGGGTATACACAATGAGCAGTTCTTC. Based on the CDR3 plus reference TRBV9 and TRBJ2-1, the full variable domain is DSGVTQTPKHLITATGQRVTLRCSPRSGDLSVYWYQQSLDQGLQFLIQYYNGEERAKGNILERFSAQQFPDLHSELNLSSLELGDSALYFCASSVAERGIHNEQFFGPGTRLTVL.

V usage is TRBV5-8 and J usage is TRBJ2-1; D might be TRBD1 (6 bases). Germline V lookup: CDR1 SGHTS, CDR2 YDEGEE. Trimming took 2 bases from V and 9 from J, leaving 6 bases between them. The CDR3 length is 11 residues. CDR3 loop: CASSLGGEQFF. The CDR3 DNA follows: TGTGCCAGCAGCTTAGGGGGTGAGCAGTTCTTC.

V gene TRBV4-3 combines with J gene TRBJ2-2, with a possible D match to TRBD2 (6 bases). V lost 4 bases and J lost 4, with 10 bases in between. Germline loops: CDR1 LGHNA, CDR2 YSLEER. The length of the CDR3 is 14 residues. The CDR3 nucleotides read TGCGCCAGCAGCCCGACTAGTCCCACCGGGGAGCTGTTTTTT. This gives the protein CASSPTSPTGELFF.

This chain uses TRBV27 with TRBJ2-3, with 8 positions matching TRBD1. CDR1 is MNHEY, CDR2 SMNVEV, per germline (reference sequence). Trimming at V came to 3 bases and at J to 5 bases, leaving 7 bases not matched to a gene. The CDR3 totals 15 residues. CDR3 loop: CASSFWTGFIDTQYF. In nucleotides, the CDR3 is TGTGCCAGCAGTTTCTGGACAGGGTTTATAGATACGCAGTATTTT.

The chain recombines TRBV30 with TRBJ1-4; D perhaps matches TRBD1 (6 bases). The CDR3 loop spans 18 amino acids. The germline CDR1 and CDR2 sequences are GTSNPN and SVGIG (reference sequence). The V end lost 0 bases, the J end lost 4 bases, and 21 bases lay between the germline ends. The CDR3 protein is CAWSVGIKSQGLNEKLFF. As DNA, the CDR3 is TGTGCCTGGAGTGTAGGAATCAAGTCACAGGGCCTTAATGAAAAACTGTTTTTT.

The CDR3 here is CASSQVTQGNNQPQHF. The CDR3 nucleotides are TGCGCCAGCAGCCAAGTAACCCAGGGGAACAATCAGCCCCAGCATTTT. V is TRBV4-1 and J is TRBJ1-5; D might be TRBD1 (6 bases). Germline V gene sequence: CDR1 MGHRA, CDR2 YSYEKL. The CDR3 totals 16 residues. V was cut by 1 base and J by 3 bases, with 13 bases left in between.

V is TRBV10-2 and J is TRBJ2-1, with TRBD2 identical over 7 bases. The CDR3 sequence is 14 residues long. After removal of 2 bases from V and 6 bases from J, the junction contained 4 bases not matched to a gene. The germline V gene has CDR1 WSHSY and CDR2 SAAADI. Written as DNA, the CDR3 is TGCGCCAGCAGTGAGGGGGCTAGCGGCAATGAGCAGTTCTTC. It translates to CASSEGASGNEQFF.

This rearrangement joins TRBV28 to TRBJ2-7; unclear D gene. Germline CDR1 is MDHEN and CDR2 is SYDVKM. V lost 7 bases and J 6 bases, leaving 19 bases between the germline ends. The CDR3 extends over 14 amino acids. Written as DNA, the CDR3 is TGTGCCAGCACTAATTTAGGGCTTGTCCCCGAGCAGTACTTC. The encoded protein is CASTNLGLVPEQYF.

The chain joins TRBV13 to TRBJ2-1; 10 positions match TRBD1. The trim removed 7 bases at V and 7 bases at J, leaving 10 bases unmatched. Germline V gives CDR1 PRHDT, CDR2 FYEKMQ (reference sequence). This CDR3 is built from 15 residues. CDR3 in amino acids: CASNPGGQGKNEQFF. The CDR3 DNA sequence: TGTGCCAGCAACCCCGGGGGACAGGGGAAGAATGAGCAGTTCTTC.

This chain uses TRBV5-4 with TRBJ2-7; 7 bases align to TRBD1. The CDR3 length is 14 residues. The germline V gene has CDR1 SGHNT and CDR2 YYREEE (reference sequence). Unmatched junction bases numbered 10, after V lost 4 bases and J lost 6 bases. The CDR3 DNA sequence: TGTGCCAGCAGCCCGACGTACAGGGGTCGCGAGCAGTACTTC. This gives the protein CASSPTYRGREQYF.

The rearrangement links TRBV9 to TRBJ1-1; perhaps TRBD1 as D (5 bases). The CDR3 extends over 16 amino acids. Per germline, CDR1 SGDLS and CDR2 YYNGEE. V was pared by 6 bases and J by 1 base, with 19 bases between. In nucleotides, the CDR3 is TGTGCCAGCATCTACCGGGGCTCGGCGGCGAACACTGAAGCTTTCTTT. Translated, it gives CASIYRGSAANTEAFF.

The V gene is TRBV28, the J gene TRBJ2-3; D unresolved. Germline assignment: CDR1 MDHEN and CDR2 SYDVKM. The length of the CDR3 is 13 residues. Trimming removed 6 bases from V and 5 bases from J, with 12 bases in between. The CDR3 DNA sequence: TGTGCCAGCAGCATATATGCCGGAGATACGCAGTATTTT. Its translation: CASSIYAGDTQYF.

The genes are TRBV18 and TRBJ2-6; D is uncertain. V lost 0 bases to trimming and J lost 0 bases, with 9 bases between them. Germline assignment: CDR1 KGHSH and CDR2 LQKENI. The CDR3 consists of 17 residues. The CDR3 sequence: CASSPPAPSSGANVLTF. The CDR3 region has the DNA TGTGCCAGCTCACCACCGGCGCCCAGCTCTGGGGCCAACGTCCTGACTTTC.

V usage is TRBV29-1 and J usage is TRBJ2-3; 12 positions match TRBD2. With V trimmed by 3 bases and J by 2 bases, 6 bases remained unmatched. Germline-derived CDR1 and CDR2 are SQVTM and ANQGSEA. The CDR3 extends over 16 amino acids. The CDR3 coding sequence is TGCAGCGTTGATCGGCTAGCGGGAGGGCCCACAGATACGCAGTATTTT. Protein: CSVDRLAGGPTDTQYF.

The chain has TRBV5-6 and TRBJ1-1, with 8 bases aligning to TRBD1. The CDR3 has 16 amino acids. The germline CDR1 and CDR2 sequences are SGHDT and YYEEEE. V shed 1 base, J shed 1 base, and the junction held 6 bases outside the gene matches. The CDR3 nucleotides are TGTGCCAGCAGCTTGTTGAGGGACAGGAAGAACACTGAAGCTTTCTTT. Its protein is CASSLLRDRKNTEAFF.